The source of this T cell receptor (beta chain) is a study of beta chain features in type 1 diabetes. V was clipped by 7 bases and J by 6 bases; unmatched bases: 7. CDR3 size: 12 residues. CDR1 and CDR2 (germline): GTSNPN, SVGIG (reference sequence). Every bit of the isolated RNA underwent reverse transcription, so sequencing read expressed TCRB transcripts. Generated by immunoSEQ multiplex PCR, the TCRdb table keeps only in-frame clones and is missing some. The table records around 250,000 clones, around 68% of them present only once. This clone was found a few times. V gene TRBV30 combines with J gene TRBJ2-3, with 7 bases that match TRBD2. The sample was naive CD4+ T cells from blood. The TCR was taken from a man aged 25 to 40 in good health. DNA of the CDR3: TGTGCCTCAAACGGGGGAGGGGATACGCAGTATTTT. This translates into CASNGGGDTQYF.